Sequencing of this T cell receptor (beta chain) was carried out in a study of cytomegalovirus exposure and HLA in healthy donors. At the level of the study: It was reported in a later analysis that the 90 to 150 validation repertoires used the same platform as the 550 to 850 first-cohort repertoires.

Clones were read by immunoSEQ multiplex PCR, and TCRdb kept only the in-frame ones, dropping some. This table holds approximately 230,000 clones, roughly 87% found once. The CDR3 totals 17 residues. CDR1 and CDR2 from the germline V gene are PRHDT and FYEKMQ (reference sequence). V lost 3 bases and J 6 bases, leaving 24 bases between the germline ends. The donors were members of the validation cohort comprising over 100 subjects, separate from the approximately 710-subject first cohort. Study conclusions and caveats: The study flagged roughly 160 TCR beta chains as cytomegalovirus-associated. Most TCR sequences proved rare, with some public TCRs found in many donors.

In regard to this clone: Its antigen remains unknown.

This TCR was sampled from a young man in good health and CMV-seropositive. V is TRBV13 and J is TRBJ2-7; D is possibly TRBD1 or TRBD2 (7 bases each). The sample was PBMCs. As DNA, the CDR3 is TGTGCCAGCAGCTTTCCCCTCAGGGGGGGACTGGGTATCGAGCAGTACTTC. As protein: CASSFPLRGGLGIEQYF.